The 8 T cell receptor beta chains below come from one sample, sequenced in a study of OX40 agonist ivuxolimab in advanced cancers. The method was immunoSEQ multiplex PCR; TCRdb's version includes in-frame clones alone and lacks a portion of them. This table holds about 73,000 clones, almost 90% found once. This specimen was CD4+ or CD8+ T cells sorted from blood, taken in a trial of the OX40 agonist ivuxolimab. Every receptor here comes from an adult with an advanced solid tumor such as melanoma, head and neck, liver or kidney cancer.

This chain connects TRBV2 to TRBJ2-7; the match to TRBD2 covers 11 bases. Germline V gene lookup returns CDR1 SNHLY and CDR2 FYNNEI. The CDR3 covers 15 residues. V was clipped by 4 bases and J by 5 bases; unmatched bases: 7. This CDR3 is CASSADSGGADEQYF. The CDR3 coding sequence is TGTGCCAGCAGTGCGGATAGCGGGGGGGCCGACGAGCAGTACTTC.

The genes are TRBV7-3 and TRBJ2-1; tentative D call: TRBD2 (5 bases). Germline-derived CDR1 and CDR2 are SGHTA and FQGTGA. This CDR3 has 14 residues. V lost 2 bases, J lost 4 bases, and 9 bases lay in between. CDR3 nucleotides: TGTGCCAGCAGCTTAGGTCGGGGTTACAATGAGCAGTTCTTC. Translation: CASSLGRGYNEQFF.

This chain joins TRBV2 and TRBJ2-2; no definite D call. Germline V gene data show CDR1 as SNHLY and CDR2 as FYNNEI. The V end was cut by 6 bases, the J end by 3 bases, with 8 bases between. The CDR3 has 13 amino acids. The CDR3 loop reads CASSSSDTGELFF. The CDR3 nucleotides are TGTGCCAGCAGCTCGTCAGACACCGGGGAGCTGTTTTTT.

This clone was counted only a few times. The J gene is TRBJ2-5, the V gene TRBV11-3; D unclear. This CDR3 comprises 13 residues. Trimming stripped 5 bases from V and 2 bases from J, with 9 bases between. Per the germline V gene, CDR1 is SGHNT and CDR2 is YENEEA. CDR3 coding DNA: TGTGCCAGCAGCCTGACAACACAAGAGACCCAGTACTTC. The encoded protein is CASSLTTQETQYF.

This clone is a singleton in its sample. This chain connects TRBV7-8 to TRBJ2-3; 9 bases agree with TRBD2. Germline V gene data show CDR1 as SGHVS and CDR2 as FQNEAQ. V dropped 5 bases and J dropped 3; count of bases not matched to a gene: 9. The CDR3 is made up of 16 amino acids. The CDR3 DNA sequence: TGTGCCAGCAGCCCCCCGCAGCTAGCGGGGACAGATACGCAGTATTTT. Translation: CASSPPQLAGTDTQYF.

This clone was recorded once. The chain combines TRBV6-6 with TRBJ1-6, with D possibly being TRBD1 (5 bases). The germline V gene encodes CDR1 MNHNY and CDR2 SVGAGI (reference sequence). The CDR3 has 14 residues. Trimming cost V 2 bases and J 7 bases, with 9 bases left between them. CDR3 bases: TGTGCCAGCAGTTACATAGGGGTCAATTCACCCCTCCACTTT. This encodes CASSYIGVNSPLHF.

The rearrangement joins TRBV27 to TRBJ2-5; TRBD1 matches 9 bases. Per germline, CDR1 MNHEY and CDR2 SMNVEV (reference sequence). V was clipped by 3 bases and J by 6 bases; unmatched bases: 5. The CDR3 contains 14 residues. CDR3 DNA sequence: TGTGCCAGCAGTTTCCAGGGACAGGGAAAGACCCAGTACTTC. This encodes CASSFQGQGKTQYF.

J is TRBJ1-4 and V is TRBV9; a possible D gene is TRBD1 (5 bases). The CDR3 length is 16 residues. V lost 4 bases, J lost 8 bases, and 21 bases lay in between. Germline V gives CDR1 SGDLS, CDR2 YYNGEE. Here the CDR3 reads CASSSGGERDLEKLFF. In DNA form, the CDR3 reads TGTGCCAGCAGCTCTGGGGGAGAGCGTGATCTAGAAAAACTGTTTTTT.